Listed below are T cell receptor beta chains from one sample, sequenced in a study of cytomegalovirus exposure and HLA in healthy donors. TCRdb's table, derived via immunoSEQ multiplex PCR, lists solely in-frame clones and lacks some. The sample carries 140,000 to 150,000 clones, 80% recorded once. The sample taken for sequencing was PBMCs. The receptor source for this set is a man aged 40-55 years in good health and CMV-seronegative. Both conserved end residues are part of each CDR3. A D gene is named only where the DNA matches it firmly. The size of a clone is reported for some rows only, either as once, few or many, or as a class for expanded clones.

>-|TRBJ1-3|-|TRBV6-5
TGTGCCAGCAGTTACTCGCCGGGAGCTGGTGGAAACACCATATATTTT
CASSYSPGAGGNTIYF
>-|TRBJ1-6|-|TRBV27
TGTGCCAGCAGTGAGTACAGGACCCTTAATTCACCCCTCCACTTT
CASSEYRTLNSPLHF
>-|TRBJ2-2|-|TRBV10-3
TGTGCCATCAGTGAGTCGACCACAGGGCGGGTCGGGGAGCTGTTTTTT
CAISESTTGRVGELFF
>-|TRBJ1-5|-|TRBV7-6
TGTGCCAGCACCCCACCTTTCAGGGATAGCAATCAGCCCCAGCATTTT
CASTPPFRDSNQPQHF
>TRBD1|TRBJ1-1|once|TRBV28
TGTGCCAGTCCTTCGGGACAGGGAAACATGAACACTGAAGCTTTCTTT
CASPSGQGNMNTEAFF
>-|TRBJ2-2|-|TRBV10-1
TGCGCCAGCAGTGCCCTCGGGGGCACCGGGGAGCTGTTTTTT
CASSALGGTGELFF
>-|TRBJ2-2|-|TRBV7-2
TGTGCCAGCAGCTCGAAAACTAGTTTCACCGGGGAGCTGTTTTTT
CASSSKTSFTGELFF
>-|TRBJ2-1|-|TRBV7-2
TGTGCCAGCAGCATTCCGGGTTCTTCCTACAATGAGCAGTTCTTC
CASSIPGSSYNEQFF
>TRBD2|TRBJ2-4|-|TRBV19
TGTGCCAGTACCTCACCGGGGGGTTCGAACATTCAGTACTTC
CASTSPGGSNIQYF
>-|TRBJ2-2|-|TRBV7-6
TGTGCCAGCAGCTTTCAAACCGGAGGGATCGCCGGGGAGCTGTTTTTT
CASSFQTGGIAGELFF
>TRBD2|TRBJ2-1|-|TRBV4-3
TGCGCCAGCAGCCGAGCGAGCGGGGTCTCCTACAATGAGCAGTTCTTC
CASSRASGVSYNEQFF